This TCR beta chain is drawn from a study of blood T cell repertoires in COVID-19. Across the whole study: The United States, Italy and Spain provided the acute and convalescent COVID-19 samples. Sources were T cells, B-cell-depleted T cells, or PBMCs; the material itself was cDNA or gDNA.

In the original analysis: Cell counts per sample came from amplifying reference gene primers. Repertoires were generated with immunoSEQ multiplex PCR, while TCRdb's copy carries only in-frame clones and drops some. V and J calls and clone size are as listed in that table; D and trimming were resolved from the DNA. The data hold 45,000 to 50,000 clones, with about 90% observed a single time. The CDR3 spans 15 residues. The germline V gene encodes CDR1 SGHNT and CDR2 YENEEA. V trimming: 5 bases; J trimming: 0 bases; junction bases outside the gene matches: 3. What was sequenced was peripheral blood. The chain joins TRBV11-3 to TRBJ1-4; 7 bases fit TRBD1. The sequence derives from a human donor in a cohort sampled during active COVID-19. Here the CDR3 DNA reads TGTGCCAGCAGCCCGGGGACAGCAACTAATGAAAAACTGTTTTTT. Encoded protein: CASSPGTATNEKLFF.